This TCR beta chain was profiled in a study of cytomegalovirus exposure and HLA in healthy donors (dated by TCRdb to about 2017). About the study as a whole: According to a later analysis, the 120 or so validation repertoires were produced on the same platform as the 666 repertoires of the first cohort. High-throughput TCR immunosequencing, statistical association of individual TCRs with disease status, and machine learning were combined to predict cytomegalovirus infection status. The study aimed to test whether signatures of past pathogen exposure could be identified by cataloging public T cell receptors. In addition to the first cohort of hundreds of subjects, a separate validation cohort of around 110 different subjects was used.

The donors belonged to the validation cohort of over a hundred subjects, which was separate from the roughly 700-subject first cohort. Results and caveats for the whole study, not just this receptor: The authors suggested that the approach could potentially be generalized to other disease states and immunological phenotypes. Subsequent analysis determined that TCRs grouped into clusters in the first cohort also showed a tendency toward co-occurrence across the 120 or so validation repertoires, and approximately 93% of cluster scores exceeded 0. The validation cohort had no HLA typing available for a later analysis, so co-occurrence within that cohort was assessed over all 120 or so repertoires. Most TCR sequences were observed very rarely across donors, whereas some public TCRs were present in many individuals. The classifier was reported to diagnose cytomegalovirus status with high specificity and sensitivity in both the original cohort and the validation cohort. In vitro tests confirmed that a few of the cytomegalovirus-associated TCR beta chains recognize cytomegalovirus antigens. The study listed 150 to 200 TCR beta chains as associated with cytomegalovirus.

A note on this clone: Its specific antigen is unknown. The input lacks base qualities; no much larger clone sits a single base away.

The library was obtained by the immunoSEQ multiplex PCR assay. In the paper's pipeline: A statistical classification framework was built for diagnosing cytomegalovirus status from the catalog of TCR beta chain sequences. Here the immuneACCESS table is served through TCRdb, limited to in-frame sequences with V and J called. Missing clones are a known gap in these copies; in checked studies unresolved V genes cover under half, and the rest lacks a known reason. That table gives V, J and clone size, and the DNA gave D and trimming. The table for this sample lists about 300,000 clones; 70% to 90% of them were counted only once. 0.92% of the sample is in the top ten clones. Material for sequencing was PBMCs. The clonotype was recovered from a woman aged 18-29 years in good health and CMV-seronegative.

The nucleotide sequence reads TGCGCCAGCGGGGCGGACATACCCTCCTACGAGCAGTACTTC. Translation gives CASGADIPSYEQYF. This chain joins TRBV5-1 to TRBJ2-7; tentative D gene TRBD1, with 5 bases matching. Deletion took 7 bases off V and 0 bases off J, with a span of 14 bases between the germline ends. The CDR3, cysteine through phenylalanine, is 14 amino acids long. Only CDR3 DNA is held: 42 bases, read in frame from base 1. The CDR1 and CDR2 encoded by the germline V gene are SGHRS and YFSETQ.